Shown below are 12 T cell receptor beta chains from a single sample sequenced in a study of CD8 T cells in ankylosing spondylitis. Each CDR3 protein gets one entry after TCRdb re-called the 5' RACE reads with MiXCR. Of 250,000 to 400,000 distinct CDR3 sequences listed, more than 9% are singletons. Sequencing was carried out using blood, either unsorted or a sorted T cell fraction (not recorded which). The receptors were gathered from a female donor with ankylosing spondylitis or in good health (not recorded which).

This sequence joins TRBV5-5 and TRBJ2-7; 7 bases match TRBD2. The CDR3 has 15 residues. The V and J ends lost 6 bases and 5 bases, in that order; junction bases with no gene match: 14. Germline lookup yields CDR1 SGHKS and CDR2 YYEKEE (reference sequence). The CDR3: CASIPAGVDNNEQYF. As DNA, the CDR3 is TGTGCCAGCATTCCGGCGGGAGTAGATAATAACGAGCAGTACTTC.

This clonotype was picked up many times. The V and J genes are TRBV5-1 and TRBJ1-1; the match to TRBD1 covers 9 bases. After removal of 4 bases from V and 2 bases from J, the junction contained 15 bases not matched to a gene. The germline gives CDR1 SGHRS, CDR2 YFSETQ. This CDR3 has 18 residues. For the CDR3, the DNA is TGCGCCAGCAGCCTCGCTCCCGGGACAGGGCTGGGAAACACTGAAGCTTTCTTT. As protein: CASSLAPGTGLGNTEAFF. Combining the CDR3 with reference TRBV5-1 and TRBJ1-1 gives the whole variable domain KAGVTQTPRYLIKTRGQQVTLSCSPISGHRSVSWYQQTPGQGLQFLFEYFSETQRNKGNFPGRFSGRQFSNSRSEMNVSTLELGDSALYLCASSLAPGTGLGNTEAFFGQGTRLTVV.

This clonotype was observed a few times. The chain couples TRBV4-1 to TRBJ1-1; D is unclear. Trimming pared 6 bases from V and 1 base from J, leaving 6 bases between. Germline V gene lookup returns CDR1 MGHRA and CDR2 YSYEKL. CDR3 length: 12 residues. CDR3 region: CASSLQNTEAFF. The DNA for the CDR3 is TGCGCCAGCAGTTTACAGAACACTGAAGCTTTCTTT.

This clonotype was seen many times. J is TRBJ1-4 and V is TRBV9; D perhaps matches TRBD1 (5 bases). The CDR3 length is 14 residues. The germline V gene has CDR1 SGDLS and CDR2 YYNGEE. Trimming removed 0 bases at V and 5 bases at J, with 8 bases between. CDR3: CASSVGQRNEKLFF. The CDR3 nucleotides are TGTGCCAGCAGCGTAGGACAGCGGAATGAAAAACTGTTTTTT.

At least ten counts were recorded for this clonotype. V usage is TRBV20-1 and J usage is TRBJ2-7, with D possibly being TRBD1 or TRBD2 (5 bases each). CDR3 length: 14 amino acids. V was pared by 6 bases and J by 0 bases, with 15 bases between. Germline lookup yields CDR1 DFQATT and CDR2 SNEGSKA (reference sequence). The CDR3 DNA reads TGCAGTGCCCCCGGGACCCTAAGCTCCTACGAGCAGTACTTC. Residues: CSAPGTLSSYEQYF.

Details on this clonotype: This may come from a read error, since a much larger clone is one base off. The V gene is TRBV5-1, the J gene TRBJ2-7, with D possibly matching TRBD2 (7 bases). CDR1 is SGHRS, CDR2 YFSETQ, per germline. The CDR3 has 16 residues. Trimming shortened V by 4 bases and J by 8 bases, and 25 bases separated the two germline ends. This chain's CDR3 is CASSPGGRDRAYKQYF. CDR3 bases: TGCGCCAGCAGCCCGGGGGGCAGGGACCGGGCATACAAGCAGTACTTC.

This clonotype has ten or more counts. This chain uses TRBV28 with TRBJ2-2, with TRBD2 matching 13 bases. Germline V CDR1 and CDR2: MDHEN, SYDVKM. The CDR3 covers 17 residues. V lost 6 bases to trimming and J lost 6 bases; unmatched junction nucleotides: 10. The CDR3 coding sequence is TGTGCCAGCAGACGATCCGGGACTAGCGGGAATTCCGGGGAGCTGTTTTTT. Translation: CASRRSGTSGNSGELFF.

In this sample, this clonotype turned up many times. The genes are TRBV25-1 and TRBJ1-2, with D perhaps matching TRBD1 (6 bases). Trimming shortened V by 4 bases and J by 4 bases, and 13 bases separated the two germline ends. Per the germline V gene, CDR1 is MGHDK and CDR2 is SYGVNS. This CDR3 has 14 residues. The DNA of the CDR3 is TGTGCCAGCAGTGGAGGGGGGAGTAGCTATGGCTACACCTTC. Encoded protein: CASSGGGSSYGYTF.

The V call is TRBV7-3, the J call TRBJ1-5, with 7 bases that match TRBD1. CDR1 and CDR2 (germline): SGHTA, FQGTGA. The V segment lost 7 bases and the J segment 6 bases; nucleotides outside the gene matches: 18. CDR3 length equals 17 residues. The CDR3 sequence is CASTTWDQGGVSQPQHF. Written as DNA, the CDR3 is TGTGCCAGCACCACCTGGGATCAGGGGGGAGTCAGTCAGCCCCAGCATTTT.

This clonotype was seen repeatedly, ten times or more. The chain joins TRBV9 to TRBJ2-6, with 7 nucleotides matching TRBD1. The V and J ends lost 4 bases and 0 bases, in that order; junction bases with no gene match: 7. The germline V gene encodes CDR1 SGDLS and CDR2 YYNGEE. CDR3 size: 17 residues. CDR3 DNA: TGTGCCAGCAGCAAAGGGACAGAACACTCTGGGGCCAACGTCCTGACTTTC. Amino acid sequence: CASSKGTEHSGANVLTF.

There are many counts of this clonotype. The rearrangement joins TRBV5-1 to TRBJ1-6; D is perhaps TRBD1 (6 bases). Germline V gene lookup returns CDR1 SGHRS and CDR2 YFSETQ. The CDR3 is 14 amino acids. Trimming pared 3 bases from V and 7 bases from J, leaving 11 bases between. CDR3 sequence reads: CASSSGTKNSPLHF. In DNA form, the CDR3 reads TGCGCCAGCAGCTCCGGGACAAAGAATTCACCCCTCCACTTT.

This clonotype was detected ten times or more. The chain uses TRBV20-1 and TRBJ2-1; 11 bases align to TRBD2. CDR3 size: 14 residues. The V gene's germline CDR1 is DFQATT and CDR2 SNEGSKA (reference sequence). V shed 4 bases and J 7 bases; nucleotides not matched to a gene: 6. This CDR3 is CSAISGRGRNEQFF. CDR3 DNA: TGCAGTGCTATTAGCGGGAGGGGACGAAATGAGCAGTTCTTC.